This TCR beta chain was identified during a study of T cells in Graves' hyperthyroidism and ophthalmopathy. Amplification targeted TCR beta CDR3 regions from RNA transcripts. HTBI primers were used for first-round RT-PCR of the TCR CDR3. TCRdb reanalysed the multiplex PCR reads using MiXCR and keeps one entry per CDR3 protein. The table shows hundreds of thousands of distinct CDR3 sequences, with 12% to 15% occurring only once. This clonotype was detected only a few times. Its antigen is still unknown. Overall study findings and caveats: Prediction of ophthalmopathy progression came a median approximately 7 months pre-onset.

V lost 7 bases and J lost 2; bases outside the gene matches: 13. The germline V gene has CDR1 MDHEN and CDR2 SYDVKM. This CDR3 region has 17 residues. The clonotype was recovered from a woman younger than 30 with Graves' hyperthyroidism. Specimen: blood. The chain employs TRBV28 and TRBJ2-3; 9 bases match TRBD1. The CDR3 DNA sequence: TGTGCCAGCACCGAACCCGGGACAGGGCCCTACACAGATACGCAGTATTTT. Translating it yields CASTEPGTGPYTDTQYF.